The subject of this entry is one T cell receptor (beta chain). Its matching antigen is unknown. The sample belongs to a study of shared clonotypes between healthy human individuals. Broader study findings: Clonotype sharing among donors was thought likely to change with sequencing depth. Non-shared clonotypes had lower generation probabilities than clonotypes shared by all four sorted-subset donors.

This CDR3 region has 16 residues. V gave up 2 bases and J gave up 2 bases; unmatched junction bases: 8. CDR1 is KGHSH and CDR2 is LQKENI in the germline V gene. Genomic DNA (from each subset) was split evenly across several immunoSEQ plates. The repertoire was sequenced with immunoSEQ multiplex PCR; TCRdb's copy has only in-frame clones and lacks some. The table lists 2.3 million or so clones, 85% to 95% of them singletons. The chain links TRBV18 to TRBJ1-2; 7 positions agree with TRBD1. The sequenced material came from naive CD4+ T cells from PBMCs. Noted subset: CD45RA+ positively selected. This receptor was obtained from a man younger than 35 in good health. Some clones in this sample may be carry-over from other donors' samples. The CDR3, as DNA: TGTGCCAGCTCACCAGCCCTTCCGGGACAGAACTATGGCTACACCTTC. Protein product: CASSPALPGQNYGYTF. The entire variable domain, with the rest obtained from reference TRBV18 and TRBJ1-2, is as follows: NAGVMQNPRHLVRRRGQEARLRCSPMKGHSHVYWYRQLPEEGLKFMVYLQKENIIDESGMPKERFSAEFPKEGPSILRIQQVVRGDSAAYFCASSPALPGQNYGYTFGSGTRLTVV.